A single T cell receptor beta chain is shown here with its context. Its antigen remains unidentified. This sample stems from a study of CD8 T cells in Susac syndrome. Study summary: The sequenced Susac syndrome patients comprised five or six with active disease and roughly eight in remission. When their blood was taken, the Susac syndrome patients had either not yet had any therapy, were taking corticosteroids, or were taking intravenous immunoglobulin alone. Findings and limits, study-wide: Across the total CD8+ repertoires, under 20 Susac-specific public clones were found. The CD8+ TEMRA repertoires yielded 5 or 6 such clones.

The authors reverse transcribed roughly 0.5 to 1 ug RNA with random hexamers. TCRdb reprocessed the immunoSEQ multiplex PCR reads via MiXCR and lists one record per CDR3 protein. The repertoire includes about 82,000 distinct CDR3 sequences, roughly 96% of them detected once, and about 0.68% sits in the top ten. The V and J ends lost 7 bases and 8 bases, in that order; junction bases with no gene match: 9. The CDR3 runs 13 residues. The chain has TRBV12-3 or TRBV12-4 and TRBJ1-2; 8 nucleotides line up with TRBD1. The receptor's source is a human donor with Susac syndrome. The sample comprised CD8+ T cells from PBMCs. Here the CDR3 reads CASTKGDRRGYTF. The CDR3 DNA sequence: TGTGCCAGCACCAAGGGGGACAGGAGGGGCTACACCTTC.